This T cell receptor (beta chain) came from a study of shared clonotypes between healthy human individuals. Here immunoSEQ multiplex PCR was the method, and the copy in TCRdb shows in-frame clones only, minus some. The sample holds more than 1 million clones, approximately 78% seen once. In germline, CDR1 is SGHRS, CDR2 YFSETQ. The CDR3 runs 15 residues. V lost 0 bases to trimming and J lost 4 bases; unmatched junction nucleotides: 4. The J gene is TRBJ2-1, the V gene TRBV5-1; TRBD1 aligns across 7 bases. This clonotype was obtained from a man in his late teens or twenties in good health. Some clones in this sample may be carry-over from other donors' samples. Sequences were obtained from memory CD4+ T cells from PBMCs. Sample subset: CD45RA-negative fraction. CDR3 amino acids: CASSLVGTEYNEQFF. CDR3 DNA: TGCGCCAGCAGCTTGGTTGGGACAGAATACAATGAGCAGTTCTTC.